The text below deals with one T cell receptor (beta chain). This record belongs to a study of CD8+CD57+ T cells in acquired aplastic anemia. Whoever was chosen for sequencing had shown CD8+CD57+ cell expansion by flow cytometry. Genomic DNA, the template, was used for profiling of the TCR beta VDJ and CDR3. TCRdb recomputed calls from the reads with MiXCR, one row per CDR3 protein. The repertoire includes about 120,000 distinct CDR3 sequences, approximately 61% of them detected once, and about 29% sits in the top ten. This CDR3 comprises 15 residues. Looked up from germline, CDR1 is LNHDA and CDR2 is SQIVND (reference sequence). The V end lost 6 bases, the J end lost 3 bases, and 14 bases lay between the germline ends.

The chain employs TRBV19 and TRBJ2-2; D is unresolved. This sequence originates from a human donor with aplastic anemia. Sequencing used sorted CD4+, CD8+, or CD8+CD57+ T cells (not recorded which) from PBMCs. CDR3 amino acids: CASSHGQVDTGELFF. The CDR3 DNA follows: TGTGCCAGTAGCCATGGCCAGGTCGACACCGGGGAGCTGTTTTTT.